A selection of T cell receptor beta chains follows, all from one sample in a study of OX40 agonist ivuxolimab in advanced cancers. The data were produced by immunoSEQ multiplex PCR, yet TCRdb's version contains in-frame clones alone and is incomplete. The table has tens of thousands of clones, approximately 90% seen once. Sequencing used CD4+ or CD8+ T cells sorted from blood, obtained in a trial of the OX40 agonist ivuxolimab. The source is an adult with an advanced solid tumor such as melanoma, head and neck, liver or kidney cancer. Both conserved end residues are part of each CDR3. A D gene is named only where the DNA matches it firmly. Size is stated for part of the rows, as once, few or many counts, or as a class when the clone is expanded.

d_call	cdr3_length	clone_size	v_call	j_call	cdr3_nt	cdr3_aa
TRBD1	14	NA	TRBV28	TRBJ1-2	TGTGCCAGCAGTTCGGGACAGGGGGCTTCAGGCTACACCTTC	CASSSGQGASGYTF
TRBD2	15	NA	TRBV7-6	TRBJ2-5	TGTGCCAGCAGCTCCGGGGGGGCGGTACAAGAGACCCAGTACTTC	CASSSGGAVQETQYF
NA	11	NA	TRBV19	TRBJ1-1	TGTGCCAGTATGGCGGTCGCTGAAGCTTTCTTT	CASMAVAEAFF
NA	14	NA	TRBV5-6	TRBJ1-5	TGTGCCAGCAGCTTGAGGTCGGTAAATCAGCCCCAGCATTTT	CASSLRSVNQPQHF
NA	18	NA	TRBV7-7	TRBJ1-1	TGTGCCAGCAGCTTCGGGTTAAAGTCCAGGGGACTGAACACTGAAGCTTTCTTT	CASSFGLKSRGLNTEAFF
NA	15	NA	TRBV9	TRBJ2-5	TGTGCCAGCAGCGTAGCCGTAGCGCACGGGGAGACCCAGTACTTC	CASSVAVAHGETQYF
TRBD1	16	once	TRBV5-1	TRBJ1-1	TGCGCCAGCAGCTTGGTCCCAACAGGGGAGAACACTGAAGCTTTCTTT	CASSLVPTGENTEAFF
TRBD1	16	NA	TRBV28	TRBJ2-7	TGTGCCAGCACCAAAGGGGGCCCACAGGGCTCCTACGAGCAGTACTTC	CASTKGGPQGSYEQYF
NA	15	few	TRBV15	TRBJ1-5	TGTGCCACCAGCAGACAGGGGAATAGCAATCAGCCCCAGCATTTT	CATSRQGNSNQPQHF
NA	16	NA	TRBV15	TRBJ2-7	TGTGCCACCAGCAGAGATTCCATCTGGACGGGCGGCGAGCAGTACTTC	CATSRDSIWTGGEQYF
NA	14	NA	TRBV6-4	TRBJ1-1	TGTGCCAGCAGTGACTCTTTTTTGAGGAAGCCGGCTTTCTTT	CASSDSFLRKPAFF
TRBD1	19	NA	TRBV27	TRBJ1-5	TGTGCCAGCAGTTCCAGGGGGACAGGTTGGGGGTATAGCAATCAGCCCCAGCATTTT	CASSSRGTGWGYSNQPQHF
TRBD1	14	few	TRBV7-9	TRBJ2-7	TGTGCCAGCAGCTTCGGACAGGGCTCCTACGAGCAGTACTTC	CASSFGQGSYEQYF
TRBD2	15	NA	TRBV19	TRBJ2-7	TGTGCCAGTAGTATCCGAGGGACTAGCACCGACGAGCAGTACTTC	CASSIRGTSTDEQYF
TRBD2	16	NA	TRBV29-1	TRBJ2-2	TGCAGCGTTGATCCCGGGACTAGCGGTAACACCGGGGAGCTGTTTTTT	CSVDPGTSGNTGELFF
NA	14	NA	TRBV5-1	TRBJ2-3	TGCGCCAGCAGCTTGGTCCAGGCCACAGATACGCAGTATTTT	CASSLVQATDTQYF
NA	18	few	TRBV11-2	TRBJ1-4	TGTGCCAGCAGCCACCATTGGGGGCCGAAAACAACTAATGAAAAACTGTTTTTT	CASSHHWGPKTTNEKLFF
TRBD1	19	NA	TRBV9	TRBJ2-6	TGTGCCAGCAGCGTAGTTCGGGACAGGGTCTACTCTGGGGCCAACGTCCTGACTTTC	CASSVVRDRVYSGANVLTF
NA	12	NA	TRBV10-3	TRBJ2-2	TGTGCCATCAGACAGACGGCCGGGGAGCTGTTTTTT	CAIRQTAGELFF
TRBD2	14	NA	TRBV2	TRBJ2-7	TGTGCCAGCAGTGAAGTAGGAGGGAGGGAGTTGCAGTACTTC	CASSEVGGRELQYF
TRBD2	18	NA	TRBV2	TRBJ2-4	TGTGCCAGCAGCCTAGCGGGCTATGAGTGGGCTCTCAAAAACATTCAGTACTTC	CASSLAGYEWALKNIQYF
NA	16	NA	TRBV9	TRBJ2-1	TGTGCCAGCAGCGTAGATCTCTTGCGGTCCTACAATGAGCAGTTCTTC	CASSVDLLRSYNEQFF
TRBD1	14	NA	TRBV7-9	TRBJ1-3	TGTGCCTCCGGGACAGGGGCTTCTGGAAACACCATATATTTT	CASGTGASGNTIYF
TRBD1	11	NA	TRBV10-3	TRBJ2-1	TGTGCCATCATGGGACAGAATGAGCAGTTCTTC	CAIMGQNEQFF
TRBD1	15	NA	TRBV7-9	TRBJ2-5	TGTGCCAGCATCCTGGACAGGGGGCGGACGGAGACCCAGTACTTC	CASILDRGRTETQYF
NA	12	NA	TRBV21-1	TRBJ2-7	TGTGCCAGCACGGGCCGGTTGTACGAGCAGTACTTC	CASTGRLYEQYF
NA	19	NA	TRBV5-1	TRBJ2-7	TGCGCCAGCAGCTTGGAACCGGGATTAAAAGGGTTTGGTTCCTACGAGCAGTACTTC	CASSLEPGLKGFGSYEQYF
NA	14	NA	TRBV12-5	TRBJ2-3	TGTGCTAGTGCCCCCCCTAGCCGCACAGATACGCAGTATTTT	CASAPPSRTDTQYF
TRBD2	13	NA	TRBV6-1	TRBJ2-5	TGTGCCAGCAGGGGCGGGGGGAAAGAGACCCAGTACTTC	CASRGGGKETQYF
TRBD1	14	few	TRBV2	TRBJ2-1	TGTGCCAGCAGTATGGGACAGTCCTACAATGAGCAGTTCTTC	CASSMGQSYNEQFF
TRBD2	17	NA	TRBV25-1	TRBJ2-5	TGTGCCAGCAGTGAATTGGGGACTAGCGGGAGGGAAGAGACCCAGTACTTC	CASSELGTSGREETQYF
NA	14	NA	TRBV2	TRBJ1-5	TGTGCCAGCAGTGGAGGGGTCGCACAACAGCCCCAGCATTTT	CASSGGVAQQPQHF
NA	14	NA	TRBV11-2	TRBJ2-3	TGTGCCAGCAGCTTAGGGTTCGGCGCAGATACGCAGTATTTT	CASSLGFGADTQYF
NA	15	many	TRBV11-2	TRBJ1-1	TGTGCCAGCAGCTTATACCAGGGACTGAACACTGAAGCTTTCTTT	CASSLYQGLNTEAFF
NA	12	NA	TRBV27	TRBJ2-5	TGTGCCAGCAGAGGGTACCAAGAGACCCAGTACTTC	CASRGYQETQYF
TRBD1	14	NA	TRBV2	TRBJ2-7	TGTGCCAGCAGGTCACCAGGGGGTTCCTACGAGCAGTACTTC	CASRSPGGSYEQYF
NA	16	NA	TRBV29-1	TRBJ1-1	TGCAGCGTGGGCCGGCCCCGGGGCCCATTGAACACTGAAGCTTTCTTT	CSVGRPRGPLNTEAFF
TRBD1	16	few	TRBV4-3	TRBJ2-7	TGCGCCAGCAGCCAAGCGGCGGGACAGGGAACCTACGAGCAGTACTTC	CASSQAAGQGTYEQYF
NA	13	NA	TRBV7-3	TRBJ1-2	TGTGCCAGCAGCTTAACGCCGATTGGCGGCTACACCTTC	CASSLTPIGGYTF
TRBD2	16	NA	TRBV5-1	TRBJ2-1	TGCGCCAGCAGCTTGGGGGAGTCGGGAGGGTACAATGAGCAGTTCTTC	CASSLGESGGYNEQFF
NA	16	NA	TRBV30	TRBJ2-1	TGTGCCTGGAGTAAAGTGGACGGGAGCTCCTACAATGAGCAGTTCTTC	CAWSKVDGSSYNEQFF
TRBD2	19	NA	TRBV11-2	TRBJ2-4	TGTGCCAGCAGCTTAGATAGCGGGAGGGCCGTCTATGCCAAAAACATTCAGTACTTC	CASSLDSGRAVYAKNIQYF
NA	14	NA	TRBV5-1	TRBJ2-5	TGCGCCAGCAGCTTGGCCGAGGGGCAAGAGACCCAGTACTTC	CASSLAEGQETQYF
NA	14	NA	TRBV2	TRBJ2-2	TGTGCCAGCAGTGCACAAGCGAACACCGGGGAGCTGTTTTTT	CASSAQANTGELFF
NA	15	few	TRBV6-1	TRBJ2-7	TGTGCCAGCAGTGTCAATGGGGTGCTCTCCTACGAGCAGTACTTC	CASSVNGVLSYEQYF
NA	11	NA	TRBV6-5	TRBJ2-1	TGTGCCAGCGCCTCTTACAATGAGCAGTTCTTC	CASASYNEQFF
NA	14	NA	TRBV4-2	TRBJ2-2	TGTGCCAGCAGCCAAGATGGGTCCACCGGGGAGCTGTTTTTT	CASSQDGSTGELFF
TRBD2	17	NA	TRBV7-2	TRBJ2-7	TGTGCCAGCAGCTCGCAGACGACTAGCGGGGGTAACTACGAGCAGTACTTC	CASSSQTTSGGNYEQYF
TRBD2	14	once	TRBV19	TRBJ2-7	TGTGCCAGTGGAGAGCGGGAGGGCCCCTACGAGCAGTACTTC	CASGEREGPYEQYF
NA	12	NA	TRBV6-1	TRBJ2-3	TGTGCCAGCAGTGAAGCGATGGATACGCAGTATTTT	CASSEAMDTQYF
NA	15	NA	TRBV2	TRBJ2-7	TGTGCCAGCAGTGTAGAGACTAGAGGGGATTCCGAGCAGTACTTC	CASSVETRGDSEQYF
NA	13	NA	TRBV4-3	TRBJ1-2	TGCGCCAGCAGCCAAGATTGGGGTTGGGGCTACACCTTC	CASSQDWGWGYTF